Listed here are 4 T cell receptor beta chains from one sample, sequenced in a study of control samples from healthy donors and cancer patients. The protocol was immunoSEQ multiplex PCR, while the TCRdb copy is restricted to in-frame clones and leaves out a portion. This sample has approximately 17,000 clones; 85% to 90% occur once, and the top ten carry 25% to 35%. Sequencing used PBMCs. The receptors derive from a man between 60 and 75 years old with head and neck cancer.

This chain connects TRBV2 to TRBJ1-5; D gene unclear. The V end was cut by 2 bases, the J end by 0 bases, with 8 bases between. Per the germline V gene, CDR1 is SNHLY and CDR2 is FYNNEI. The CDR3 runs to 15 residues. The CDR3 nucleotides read TGTGCCAGCAGTGAACCCGATTATAGCAATCAGCCCCAGCATTTT. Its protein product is CASSEPDYSNQPQHF. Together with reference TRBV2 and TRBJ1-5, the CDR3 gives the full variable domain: EPEVTQTPSHQVTQMGQEVILRCVPISNHLYFYWYRQILGQKVEFLVSFYNNEISEKSEIFDDQFSVERPDGSNFTLKIRSTKLEDSAMYFCASSEPDYSNQPQHFGDGTRLSIL.

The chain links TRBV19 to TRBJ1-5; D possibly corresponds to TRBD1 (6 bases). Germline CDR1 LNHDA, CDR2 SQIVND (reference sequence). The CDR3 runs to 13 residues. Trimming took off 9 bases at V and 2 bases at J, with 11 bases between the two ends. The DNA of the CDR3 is TGTGCCAGGGGGGGGGCTGGCAATCAGCCCCAGCATTTT. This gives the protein CARGGAGNQPQHF.

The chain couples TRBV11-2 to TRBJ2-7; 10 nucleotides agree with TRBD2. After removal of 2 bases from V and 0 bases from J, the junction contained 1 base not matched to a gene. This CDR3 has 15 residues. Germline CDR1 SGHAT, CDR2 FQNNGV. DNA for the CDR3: TGTGCCAGCAGCTTACAGCGGGGGGGCTCCTACGAGCAGTACTTC. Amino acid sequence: CASSLQRGGSYEQYF.

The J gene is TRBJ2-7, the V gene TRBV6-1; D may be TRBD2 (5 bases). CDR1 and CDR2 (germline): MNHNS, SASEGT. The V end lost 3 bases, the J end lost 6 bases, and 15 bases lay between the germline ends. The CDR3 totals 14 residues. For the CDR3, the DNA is TGTGCCAGCAGTGAGTGGAGGAGGAACGGCGAGCAGTACTTC. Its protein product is CASSEWRRNGEQYF.